These 9 T cell receptor beta chains came from one sample sequenced in a study of CD8 T cells in ankylosing spondylitis. Their recognized antigens are unknown. Study-wide results and limits: The study identified a TCR beta motif of 7 or 8 highly homologous variants that appeared characteristic of ankylosing spondylitis blood.

From the 5' RACE reads, TCRdb called clonotypes with MiXCR, one entry per CDR3 protein. This table holds around 770,000 distinct CDR3 sequences, over 9.5% found once. Specimen: blood, either unsorted or a sorted T cell fraction (not recorded which). All receptors come from a male donor with ankylosing spondylitis.

The gene calls are TRBV12-3 or TRBV12-4 and TRBJ2-7; tentatively, D is TRBD1 or TRBD2 (5 bases each). The V end lost 5 bases, the J end lost 6 bases, and 20 bases lay between the germline ends. CDR3 length: 15 residues. This CDR3 is CASSLGGAGGLEQYF. The CDR3 DNA is TGTGCCAGCAGTCTGGGTGGGGCAGGAGGACTCGAGCAGTACTTC.

This clonotype appeared many times. The gene calls are TRBV19 and TRBJ2-2; 10 nucleotides agree with TRBD2. V was clipped by 2 bases and J by 2 bases; unmatched bases: 5. The CDR3 length is 17 residues. Germline V gene sequence: CDR1 LNHDA, CDR2 SQIVND (reference sequence). DNA of the CDR3: TGTGCCAGTAGTATATCGAGCGGGAGGGATAACACCGGGGAGCTGTTTTTT. This sequence encodes CASSISSGRDNTGELFF.

The genes are TRBV4-3 and TRBJ1-2; D remains unclear. CDR3 size: 13 residues. The V end lost 0 bases, the J end lost 14 bases, and 16 bases lay between the germline ends. CDR1 and CDR2 (germline): LGHNA, YSLEER. Here the CDR3 DNA reads TGCGCCAGCAGCCAAGATCTCGGTTCACGTGATACCTTC. Protein sequence: CASSQDLGSRDTF.

This clonotype was counted only a few times. V is TRBV10-3 and J is TRBJ2-6, with D tentatively TRBD1 (6 bases). Germline CDR1 is ENHRY and CDR2 is SYGVKD. The CDR3 contains 16 residues. The V end lost 6 bases, the J end lost 2 bases, and 14 bases lay between the germline ends. CDR3 sequence: CAIREQGGAGANVLTF. As DNA, the CDR3 is TGTGCCATCAGAGAACAGGGTGGAGCTGGGGCCAACGTCCTGACTTTC.

This clonotype was seen a few times. This chain uses TRBV28 with TRBJ1-6; D is possibly TRBD1 (5 bases). Deletions cut 6 bases from V and 0 bases from J, with 12 bases between. CDR3 size: 16 residues. CDR1 MDHEN and CDR2 SYDVKM come from the germline V gene. The CDR3 DNA reads as TGTGCCAGCAGGGGGGGTCCCAGCTCCTATAATTCACCCCTCCACTTT. This gives the protein CASRGGPSSYNSPLHF.

V is TRBV9 and J is TRBJ2-2; no clear D. Germline V gene data show CDR1 as SGDLS and CDR2 as YYNGEE. This CDR3 is built from 14 residues. V lost 0 bases and J 3 bases, leaving 6 bases between the germline ends. The CDR3 sequence is CASSVGLHTGELFF. The CDR3 coding sequence is TGTGCCAGCAGCGTAGGTCTCCACACCGGGGAGCTGTTTTTT.

In its sample, this clonotype was seen a few times. This chain links TRBV29-1 with TRBJ1-2; perhaps TRBD1 as D (6 bases). CDR1 SQVTM and CDR2 ANQGSEA come from the germline V gene. The CDR3 consists of 15 residues. Trimming took off 6 bases at V and 3 bases at J, with 20 bases between the two ends. Written as DNA, the CDR3 is TGCAGCGTCGGGCACGGAAGGGGGTTAGACTATGGCTACACCTTC. As protein: CSVGHGRGLDYGYTF.

This clonotype turned up a few times. This chain's CDR3 is CASSWGLAGSTDTQYF. The CDR3 nucleotides read TGTGCCAGCAGCTGGGGACTAGCGGGAAGCACAGATACGCAGTATTTT. The rearrangement uses TRBV5-4 and TRBJ2-3, with 13 bases lining up with TRBD2. The germline CDR1 and CDR2 sequences are SGHNT and YYREEE (reference sequence). V lost 3 bases, J lost 0 bases, and 1 base stayed unmatched. The CDR3 has 16 amino acids.

This clonotype has more than one count but fewer than ten. V is TRBV5-5 and J is TRBJ1-4; D call uncertain. This CDR3 contains 14 residues. Per the germline V gene, CDR1 is SGHKS and CDR2 is YYEKEE (reference sequence). V lost 1 base to trimming and J lost 4 bases, with 8 bases between them. The CDR3 DNA follows: TGTGCCAGCAGCTTGACGGACTTTAATGAAAAACTGTTTTTT. It codes for CASSLTDFNEKLFF.